The rows below give T cell receptor beta chains drawn from one sample of a study of CD8+ T cells in alopecia areata. TCRdb keeps only in-frame clones here, not all; method: immunoSEQ multiplex PCR. This sample has about 180,000 clones, with roughly 50% found just once. Specimen: CD8+ T cells sorted from blood, collected at week 24, from a patient treated with tofacitinib. These receptors were obtained from a human donor with alopecia areata. Both conserved end residues are part of each CDR3. D genes are given only for firm matches. Clone size, where shown, is once, few, many, or a class for clones that have expanded.

size,D,J,V,CDR3,DNA
.,.,TRBJ2-7,TRBV5-6,CASSLGSGYEQYF,TGTGCCAGCAGCTTGGGGTCCGGGTACGAGCAGTACTTC
.,.,TRBJ1-1,TRBV25-1,CASSPQGGTEAFF,TGTGCCAGCAGCCCACAGGGAGGCACTGAAGCTTTCTTT
few,TRBD1,TRBJ1-2,TRBV15,CATSPHGQGGYGYTF,TGTGCCACCAGCCCCCACGGACAGGGGGGCTATGGCTACACCTTC
.,.,TRBJ1-5,TRBV15,CATSRDVTDQPQHF,TGTGCCACCAGCAGAGATGTCACCGATCAGCCCCAGCATTTT
.,.,TRBJ1-5,TRBV4-1,CASSPTVSNQPQHF,TGCGCCAGCAGCCCTACAGTTAGCAATCAGCCCCAGCATTTT
.,TRBD1,TRBJ2-7,TRBV13,CASSLTGQGEQYF,TGTGCCAGCAGCTTGACAGGACAGGGCGAGCAGTACTTC
few,.,TRBJ2-7,TRBV7-2,CAISDSSYEQYF,TGTGCCATCTCGGACAGTTCCTACGAGCAGTACTTC
.,.,TRBJ2-7,TRBV7-6,CASSSDSTYEQYF,TGTGCCAGCAGCTCGGACTCGACCTACGAGCAGTACTTC
.,.,TRBJ1-4,TRBV19,CASSGGRNEKLFF,TGTGCCAGTAGTGGCGGACGAAATGAAAAACTGTTTTTT
.,.,TRBJ2-3,TRBV30,CAWSAAGDTDTQYF,TGTGCCTGGAGTGCGGCAGGAGACACAGATACGCAGTATTTT
.,.,TRBJ1-1,TRBV30,CAWSPGQPNTEAFF,TGTGCCTGGAGCCCAGGACAGCCGAACACTGAAGCTTTCTTT
.,.,TRBJ1-2,TRBV29-1,CSVEDLGAGEYGYTF,TGCAGCGTTGAAGATCTGGGGGCCGGGGAGTATGGCTACACCTTC
.,.,TRBJ1-1,TRBV7-8,CASSLPGSINTEAFF,TGTGCCAGCAGCCTCCCTGGGTCAATAAACACTGAAGCTTTCTTT
.,.,TRBJ2-7,TRBV9,CASSVSPSYEQYF,TGTGCCAGCAGCGTATCCCCCTCCTACGAGCAGTACTTC
.,.,TRBJ2-1,TRBV6-6,CASRQQVSSYNEQFF,TGTGCCAGCAGGCAACAGGTCAGCTCCTACAATGAGCAGTTCTTC
.,.,TRBJ2-7,TRBV29-1,CSVRKEYEQYF,TGCAGCGTTCGGAAGGAATACGAGCAGTACTTC
few,.,TRBJ1-2,TRBV5-1,CASSLTGPGYTF,TGCGCCAGCAGCTTGACGGGGCCGGGCTACACCTTC